The rows below give T cell receptor beta chains drawn from one sample of a study of immune evolution from preneoplasia to lung adenocarcinoma. Method: immunoSEQ multiplex PCR; TCRdb's copy keeps in-frame clones and lacks some. The table includes 6,000 or so clones, roughly 81% detected once. Sequenced input: FFPE invasive lung adenocarcinoma tissue. The receptors originated from a person aged 45-65 years with lung adenocarcinoma. Each CDR3 is given with its conserved first and last residue. A D gene is named only where the DNA matches it firmly. Part of the rows lack a size; the others show once, few, many or a class for expanded clones.

j_gene: TRBJ2-1; abundance: few; v_gene: TRBV29-1; d_gene: TRBD2; CDR3nt: TGCAGCGTTGAATACAGCGGGAGGGCCTCCCCGTTCTTC; CDR3aa: CSVEYSGRASPFF
j_gene: TRBJ2-2; abundance: -; v_gene: TRBV11-2; d_gene: -; CDR3nt: TGTGCCAGCAGCTTATCTGGGGAGCTGTTTTTT; CDR3aa: CASSLSGELFF
j_gene: TRBJ1-1; abundance: -; v_gene: TRBV27; d_gene: -; CDR3nt: TGTGCCACACTAACCCCGGGGAGGGGTGAAGCTTTCTTT; CDR3aa: CATLTPGRGEAFF
j_gene: TRBJ2-7; abundance: -; v_gene: TRBV5-1; d_gene: -; CDR3nt: TGCGCCAGCAGCTTAACGGACTACGAGCAGTACTTC; CDR3aa: CASSLTDYEQYF
j_gene: TRBJ2-3; abundance: -; v_gene: TRBV9; d_gene: -; CDR3nt: TGTGCCAGCAGCGTAACCGGGAACCCTTACACAGATACGCAGTATTTT; CDR3aa: CASSVTGNPYTDTQYF
j_gene: TRBJ1-2; abundance: -; v_gene: TRBV5-4; d_gene: -; CDR3nt: TGTGCCAGCAGCTTGGACCCCGGGACACCCAACTATGGCTACACCTTC; CDR3aa: CASSLDPGTPNYGYTF
j_gene: TRBJ1-1; abundance: -; v_gene: TRBV19; d_gene: -; CDR3nt: TGTGCCAGTAGTTGGACGCCAGACACTGAAGCTTTCTTT; CDR3aa: CASSWTPDTEAFF
j_gene: TRBJ2-7; abundance: -; v_gene: TRBV12-1; d_gene: -; CDR3nt: TGTGCCAGCAGCCCCAAGCGACTAGCGATTCCCTACGAGCAGTACTTC; CDR3aa: CASSPKRLAIPYEQYF
j_gene: TRBJ1-1; abundance: -; v_gene: TRBV7-9; d_gene: TRBD1; CDR3nt: TGTGCCAGCAGCCGAGAACTGGACAGGGGCAGAGAAGCTTTCTTT; CDR3aa: CASSRELDRGREAFF
j_gene: TRBJ1-1; abundance: -; v_gene: TRBV7-9; d_gene: -; CDR3nt: TGTGCCAGCAGCTTTAACTGGGGCGAAGCTTTCTTT; CDR3aa: CASSFNWGEAFF
j_gene: TRBJ1-3; abundance: once; v_gene: TRBV6-6; d_gene: TRBD1; CDR3nt: TGTGCCAGCAGAGCCGGGACAGGGGACGGAAACACCATATATTTT; CDR3aa: CASRAGTGDGNTIYF
j_gene: TRBJ2-7; abundance: -; v_gene: TRBV2; d_gene: -; CDR3nt: TGTGCCAGCGCCGTGGGGAGAGAGCAGTACTTC; CDR3aa: CASAVGREQYF
j_gene: TRBJ1-5; abundance: -; v_gene: TRBV7-2; d_gene: -; CDR3nt: TGTGCCAGCAGCTTAGAAGGGGGGTATCAGCCCCAGCATTTT; CDR3aa: CASSLEGGYQPQHF
j_gene: TRBJ1-2; abundance: -; v_gene: TRBV5-4; d_gene: -; CDR3nt: TGTGCCAGCAGCTTTTTCGGGTTTAACTATGGCTACACCTTC; CDR3aa: CASSFFGFNYGYTF
j_gene: TRBJ1-2; abundance: -; v_gene: TRBV6-1; d_gene: -; CDR3nt: TGTGCCAGCAGTGAAGCGCTTCCGGGGTGGGCTAACTATGGCTACACCTTC; CDR3aa: CASSEALPGWANYGYTF